The 7 T cell receptor beta chains in this list originate from one sample, sequenced in a study of cytomegalovirus exposure and HLA in healthy donors (dated by TCRdb to 2017 to 2019). Library preparation was by the immunoSEQ multiplex PCR assay. For the multiplex PCR, a mixture combining 60 forward primers for TCR Vbeta segments and 13 reverse primers for TCR Jbeta segments was used. TCRdb re-hosts the immuneACCESS table, in-frame sequences only. Its copies lack some clones; in the studies checked, an unresolved V gene accounts for under half of them, and the cause for the rest is not known. Recorded for this sample are under 200,000 clones; roughly 85% of them occurred a single time. The ten largest make up about 2.5% of the sample. Sequencing was performed on PBMCs. Receptors were obtained from a woman aged 50 to 60 in good health and CMV-seronegative.

V is TRBV7-8 and J is TRBJ1-1; 9 bases map to TRBD1. V trimming: 5 bases; J trimming: 5 bases; junction bases outside the gene matches: 6. CDR1 SGHVS and CDR2 FQNEAQ come from the germline V gene. This CDR3 region has 14 residues. The CDR3 sequence: CASSLGTGSTEAFF. The CDR3 DNA reads TGTGCCAGCAGCCTCGGGACAGGGTCGACTGAAGCTTTCTTT.

The chain employs TRBV6-6 and TRBJ2-1, with D possibly matching TRBD2 (7 bases). The CDR3 runs to 15 residues. V lost 5 bases, J lost 4 bases, and 15 bases lay in between. The germline CDR1 and CDR2 sequences are MNHNY and SVGAGI (reference sequence). Written as DNA, the CDR3 is TGTGCCAGCAGTGGGGGGGCCGCTCGGTACAATGAGCAGTTCTTC. Amino acid sequence: CASSGGAARYNEQFF.

V usage is TRBV20-1 and J usage is TRBJ1-1; 8 bases fit TRBD1. The CDR3 has 11 residues. Germline V gene data show CDR1 as DFQATT and CDR2 as SNEGSKA (reference sequence). V was clipped by 5 bases and J by 9 bases; unmatched bases: 5. The CDR3 region is CSAPDRGQAFF. The CDR3, as DNA: TGCAGTGCTCCTGACAGGGGACAAGCTTTCTTT.

V and J are TRBV25-1 and TRBJ2-7; D remains ambiguous. CDR3 length: 14 residues. Germline V gene lookup returns CDR1 MGHDK and CDR2 SYGVNS. Trimming pared 0 bases from V and 1 base from J, leaving 7 bases between. The CDR3 nucleotides read TGTGCCAGCAGTGAATACGCAGAATCCTACGAGCAGTACTTC. This sequence encodes CASSEYAESYEQYF.

The rearrangement uses TRBV7-9 and TRBJ2-6; a weak D match, TRBD1 (5 bases). V was clipped by 2 bases and J by 0 bases, with 17 bases between them. Germline V gives CDR1 SEHNR, CDR2 FQNEAQ (reference sequence). This CDR3 is built from 19 residues. CDR3 nucleotide sequence: TGTGCCAGCAGCTTAAGTGTGGGGCTAGGTTACTCTGGGGCCAACGTCCTGACTTTC. This encodes CASSLSVGLGYSGANVLTF.

CDR3: CASSSQTYEQYF. CDR3 DNA: TGTGCCAGCAGCTCTCAGACCTACGAGCAGTACTTC. The chain joins TRBV11-2 to TRBJ2-7; no clear D. Trimming removed 4 bases at V and 2 bases at J, with 6 bases between. CDR3 length equals 12 residues. CDR1 SGHAT and CDR2 FQNNGV come from the germline V gene.

The chain is built from TRBV5-6 and TRBJ2-7, with 9 bases identical to TRBD1. CDR3 length: 15 residues. Germline V gene lookup returns CDR1 SGHDT and CDR2 YYEEEE. The V segment lost 5 bases and the J segment 2 bases; nucleotides outside the gene matches: 8. The CDR3 is CASSGGGTGTYEQYF. The CDR3 DNA reads as TGTGCCAGCAGTGGCGGAGGGACAGGGACCTACGAGCAGTACTTC.